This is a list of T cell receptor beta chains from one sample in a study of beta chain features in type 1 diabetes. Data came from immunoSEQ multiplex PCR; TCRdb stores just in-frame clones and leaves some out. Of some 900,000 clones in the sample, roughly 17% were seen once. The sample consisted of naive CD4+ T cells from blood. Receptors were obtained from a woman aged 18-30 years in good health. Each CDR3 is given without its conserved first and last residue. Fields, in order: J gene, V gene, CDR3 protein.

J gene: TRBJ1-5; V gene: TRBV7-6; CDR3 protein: ASSLQGNQPQH
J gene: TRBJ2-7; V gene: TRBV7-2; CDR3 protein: ASSLTPAGGGDEQY
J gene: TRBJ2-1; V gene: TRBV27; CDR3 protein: ASSFLYRSVYNEQF
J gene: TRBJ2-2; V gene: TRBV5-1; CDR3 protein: ASSAATSVGTGELF
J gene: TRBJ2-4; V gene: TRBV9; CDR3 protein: ASSEGLAGVRNIQY
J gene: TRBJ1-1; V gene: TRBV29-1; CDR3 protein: SVRGTVNTEAF
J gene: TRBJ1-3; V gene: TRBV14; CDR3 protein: ASRGTSSGNTIY
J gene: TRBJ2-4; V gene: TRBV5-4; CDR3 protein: ASSSTGVENIQY
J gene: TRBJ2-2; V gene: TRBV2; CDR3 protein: ASSRDSGIGELF
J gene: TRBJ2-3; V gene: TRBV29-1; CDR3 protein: SVHVAGWDTQY
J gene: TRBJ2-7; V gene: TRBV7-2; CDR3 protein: ASSYLTGGANEQY
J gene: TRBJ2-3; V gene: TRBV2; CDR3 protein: ASTRRGSGRADTQY
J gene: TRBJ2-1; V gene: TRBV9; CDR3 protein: ASSAAGTDSEQF
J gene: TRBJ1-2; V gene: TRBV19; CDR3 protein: ASRVKNRVLNYGYT
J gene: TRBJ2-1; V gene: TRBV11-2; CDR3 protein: ASSLLGYGLNEQF
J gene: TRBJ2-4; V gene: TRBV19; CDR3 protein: ASSIWGGSLAKNIQY
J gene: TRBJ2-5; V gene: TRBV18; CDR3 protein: ASSPSEGNGGQETQY
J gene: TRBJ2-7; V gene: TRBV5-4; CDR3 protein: ASSLGRESSYEQY
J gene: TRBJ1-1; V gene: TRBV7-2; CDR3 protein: ASSLGGSDTEAF
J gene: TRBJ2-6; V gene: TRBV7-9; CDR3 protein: ASSSDSASSGANVLT
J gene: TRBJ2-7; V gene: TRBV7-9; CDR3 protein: ASSWSRDRASSYEQY
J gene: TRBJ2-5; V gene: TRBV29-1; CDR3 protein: SVDRGGETQY
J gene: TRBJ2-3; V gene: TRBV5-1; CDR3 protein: ASSLVTASSTDTQY
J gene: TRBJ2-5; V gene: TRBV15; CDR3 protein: ATSRGLAGDFETQY
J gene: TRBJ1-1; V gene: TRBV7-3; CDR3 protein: ASSSVGQGDTEAF
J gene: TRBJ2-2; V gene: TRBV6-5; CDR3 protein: ASSYRVGTGELF
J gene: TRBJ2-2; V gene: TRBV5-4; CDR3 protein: ASSSTGTGVTGELF
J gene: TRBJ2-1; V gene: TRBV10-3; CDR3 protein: AIRTTGDLNEQF
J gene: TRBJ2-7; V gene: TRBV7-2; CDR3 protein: ASSYGPSDGEQY
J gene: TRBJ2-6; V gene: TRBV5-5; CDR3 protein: ASEQSGANVLT
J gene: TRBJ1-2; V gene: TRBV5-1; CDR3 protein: ASSLWQAGYDGYT
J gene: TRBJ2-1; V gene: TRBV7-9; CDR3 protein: ASSVSVLAVSYNEQF
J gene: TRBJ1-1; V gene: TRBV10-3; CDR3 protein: AISEGPGAF
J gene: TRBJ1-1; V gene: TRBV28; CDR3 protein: ASGGRTEAF
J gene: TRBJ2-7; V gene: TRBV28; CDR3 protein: ASSFYREPFNEQY
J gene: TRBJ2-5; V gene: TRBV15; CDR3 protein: ATSTRLAGQETQY
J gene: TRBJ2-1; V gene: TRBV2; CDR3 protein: ASSERGLAYNEQF
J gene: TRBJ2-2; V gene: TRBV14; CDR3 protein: ASSPTRLAGGTGELF
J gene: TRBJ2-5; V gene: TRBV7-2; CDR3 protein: ASSLLGRRLETQY
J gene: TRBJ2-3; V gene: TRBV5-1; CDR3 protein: ASSRDPATDTQY
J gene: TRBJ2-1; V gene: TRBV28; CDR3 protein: ASSLEAGGPNEQF
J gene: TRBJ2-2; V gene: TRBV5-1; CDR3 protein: ASSGRQGEGTGELF
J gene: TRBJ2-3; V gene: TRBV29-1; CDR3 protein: SVGQDTQY
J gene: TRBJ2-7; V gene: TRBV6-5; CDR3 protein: ASSYSSGQRQY
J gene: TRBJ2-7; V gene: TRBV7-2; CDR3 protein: ASSSSRNEQY
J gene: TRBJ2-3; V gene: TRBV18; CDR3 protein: ASSPLQAQNTDTQY
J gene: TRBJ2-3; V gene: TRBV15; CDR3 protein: ATSRLTGVPTDTQY
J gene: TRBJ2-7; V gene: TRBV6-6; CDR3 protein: ASTRTRAPAYEQY
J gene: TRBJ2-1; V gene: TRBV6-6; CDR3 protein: ASNRGSYNEQF
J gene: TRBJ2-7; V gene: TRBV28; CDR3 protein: ASSLPGSEQY
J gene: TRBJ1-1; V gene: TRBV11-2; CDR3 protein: ASSLEQLNTEAF
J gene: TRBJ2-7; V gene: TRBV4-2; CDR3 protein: ASSPDREVLYEQY
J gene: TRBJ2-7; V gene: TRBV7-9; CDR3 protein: ASSHQFDRSFAYEQY
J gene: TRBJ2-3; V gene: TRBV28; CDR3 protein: ASSFLSGSSDTQY
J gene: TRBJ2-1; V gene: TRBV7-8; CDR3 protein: ASSLPKPGLAGSTDNEQF
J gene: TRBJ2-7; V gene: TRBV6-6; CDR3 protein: ASSFGDREYEQY
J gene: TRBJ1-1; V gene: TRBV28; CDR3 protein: ASSFGRTEAF